This TCR beta chain was captured in a study of a mutant IDH1 vaccine in newly diagnosed glioma. The overall study: Treated patients, approximately 60% male and around 38% female, averaged about 40 years of age. Radiotherapy, temozolomide, or both had been given previously, and both were given to most. General observations from the study: Pseudoprogression appears to have had no connection to changes in top peripheral T cell clonotypes.

The germline CDR1 and CDR2 sequences are ENHRY and SYGVKD. The CDR3 spans 14 residues. V lost 0 bases, J lost 5 bases, and 4 bases stayed unmatched. TCRdb's table, derived via immunoSEQ multiplex PCR, lists solely in-frame clones and lacks some. The sample carries 80,000 to 100,000 clones, roughly 75% recorded once. On this clone: As yet, its antigen is unknown.

Documented time point: baseline, week 1 (first vaccination visit). Stated treatment: pre-vaccination baseline after standard-of-care therapy. Donors' newly diagnosed IDH1-mutant WHO grade 3 or 4 astrocytomas lacked nuclear ATRX. This sequence was found in a man aged 35-49 years with glioma. Sequencing used PBMCs, obtained from a glioma patient treated with radiotherapy, temozolomide or both. V and J are TRBV10-3 and TRBJ2-7, with 7 positions matching TRBD2. Here the CDR3 reads CAISESGRGNEQYF. The CDR3 nucleotides are TGTGCCATCAGTGAGTCGGGGAGGGGCAACGAGCAGTACTTC.